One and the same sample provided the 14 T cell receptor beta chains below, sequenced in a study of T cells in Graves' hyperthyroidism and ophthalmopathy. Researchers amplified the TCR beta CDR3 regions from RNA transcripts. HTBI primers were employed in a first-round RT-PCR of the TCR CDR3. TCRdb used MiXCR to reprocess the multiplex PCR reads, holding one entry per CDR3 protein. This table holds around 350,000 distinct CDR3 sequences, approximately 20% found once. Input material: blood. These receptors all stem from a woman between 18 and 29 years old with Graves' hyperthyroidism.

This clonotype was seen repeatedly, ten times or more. The CDR3 reads CAISGQPNYGYTF. CDR3 coding DNA: TGTGCCATCAGTGGACAGCCTAACTATGGCTACACCTTC. The chain couples TRBV10-3 to TRBJ1-2; perhaps TRBD1 as D (5 bases). With 4 bases removed from V and 0 bases from J, the gap between germline ends came to 6 bases. The CDR3 has 13 residues. The germline V gene encodes CDR1 ENHRY and CDR2 SYGVKD.

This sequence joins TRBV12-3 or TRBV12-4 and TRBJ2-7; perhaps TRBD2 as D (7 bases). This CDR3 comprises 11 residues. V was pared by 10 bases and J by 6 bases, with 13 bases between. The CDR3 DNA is TGTGCCACCCTAGGGGGGGGCGAGCAGTACTTC. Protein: CATLGGGEQYF.

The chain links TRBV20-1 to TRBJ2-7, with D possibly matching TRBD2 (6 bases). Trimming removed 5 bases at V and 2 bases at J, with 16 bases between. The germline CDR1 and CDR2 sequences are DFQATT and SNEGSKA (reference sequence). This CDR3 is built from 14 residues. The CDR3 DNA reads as TGCAGTGCTGCTCAAGCGGGCGGAGCCTACGAGCAGTACTTC. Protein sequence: CSAAQAGGAYEQYF.

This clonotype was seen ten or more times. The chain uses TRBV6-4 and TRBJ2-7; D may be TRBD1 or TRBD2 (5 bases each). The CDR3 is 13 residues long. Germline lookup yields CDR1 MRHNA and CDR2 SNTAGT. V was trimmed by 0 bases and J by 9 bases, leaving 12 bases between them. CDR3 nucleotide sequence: TGTGCCAGCAGTGACTCGATTCAGGGAGTGCAGTACTTC. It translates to CASSDSIQGVQYF.

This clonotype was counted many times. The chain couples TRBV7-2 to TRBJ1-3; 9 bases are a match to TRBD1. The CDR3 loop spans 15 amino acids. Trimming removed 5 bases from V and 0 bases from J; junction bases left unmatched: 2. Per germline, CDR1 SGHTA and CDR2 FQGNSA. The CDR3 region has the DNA TGTGCCAGCAGCCTGGACAGGGGCTCTGGAAACACCATATATTTT. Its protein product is CASSLDRGSGNTIYF.

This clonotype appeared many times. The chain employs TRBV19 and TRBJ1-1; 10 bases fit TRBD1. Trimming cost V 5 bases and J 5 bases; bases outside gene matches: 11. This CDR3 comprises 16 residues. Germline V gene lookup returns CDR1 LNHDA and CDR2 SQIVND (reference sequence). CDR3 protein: CASSPGRTGGMTEAFF. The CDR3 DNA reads TGTGCCAGTAGTCCCGGCCGGACAGGGGGTATGACTGAAGCTTTCTTT.

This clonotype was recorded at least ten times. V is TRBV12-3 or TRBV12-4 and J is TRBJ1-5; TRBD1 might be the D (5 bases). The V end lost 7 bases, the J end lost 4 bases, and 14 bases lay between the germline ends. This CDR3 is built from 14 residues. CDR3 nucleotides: TGTGCCAGCAACGCCGGGGCGCGTAATCAGCCCCAGCATTTT. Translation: CASNAGARNQPQHF.

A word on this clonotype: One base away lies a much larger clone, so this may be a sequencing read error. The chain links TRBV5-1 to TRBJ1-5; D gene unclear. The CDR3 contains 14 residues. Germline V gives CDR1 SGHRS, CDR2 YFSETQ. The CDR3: CAISLDGYNQPQHF. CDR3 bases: TGCGCCATCAGCTTGGACGGATACAATCAGCCCCAGCATTTT.

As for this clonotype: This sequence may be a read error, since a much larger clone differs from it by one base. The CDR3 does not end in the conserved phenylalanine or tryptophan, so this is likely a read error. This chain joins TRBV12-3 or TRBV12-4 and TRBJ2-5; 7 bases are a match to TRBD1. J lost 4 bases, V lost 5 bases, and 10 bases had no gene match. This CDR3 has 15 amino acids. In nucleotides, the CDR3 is TGTGCCAGCAGTCGTTACAGGGGATTGAGAGAGACCCAGTACCTC. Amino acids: CASSRYRGLRETQYL.

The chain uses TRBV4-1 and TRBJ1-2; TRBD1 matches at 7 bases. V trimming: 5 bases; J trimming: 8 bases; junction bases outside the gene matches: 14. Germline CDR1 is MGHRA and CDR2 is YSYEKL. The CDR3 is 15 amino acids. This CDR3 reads CASSYKGQTFGGYTF. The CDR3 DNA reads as TGCGCCAGCAGCTACAAGGGACAGACCTTCGGGGGCTACACCTTC.

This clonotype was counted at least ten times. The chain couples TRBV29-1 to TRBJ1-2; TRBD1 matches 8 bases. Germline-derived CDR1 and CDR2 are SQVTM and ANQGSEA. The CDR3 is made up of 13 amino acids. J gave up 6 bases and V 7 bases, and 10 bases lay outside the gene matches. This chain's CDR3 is CSALTGDWNGYTF. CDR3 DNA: TGCAGCGCCCTGACAGGGGACTGGAATGGCTACACCTTC.

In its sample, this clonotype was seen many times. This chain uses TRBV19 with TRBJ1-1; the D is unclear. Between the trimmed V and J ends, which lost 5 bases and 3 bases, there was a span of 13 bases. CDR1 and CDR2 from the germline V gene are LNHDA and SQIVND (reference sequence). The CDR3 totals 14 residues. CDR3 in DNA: TGTGCCAGTAGTGACCTCACCAGACACACTGAAGCTTTCTTT. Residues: CASSDLTRHTEAFF.

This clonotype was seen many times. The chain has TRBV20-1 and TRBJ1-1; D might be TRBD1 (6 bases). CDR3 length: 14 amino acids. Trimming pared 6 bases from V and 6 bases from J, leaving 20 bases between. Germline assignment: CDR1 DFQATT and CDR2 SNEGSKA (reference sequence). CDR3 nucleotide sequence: TGCAGTGCCACTCAGGGGAGTGAAGAGTCTGAAGCTTTCTTT. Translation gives CSATQGSEESEAFF.

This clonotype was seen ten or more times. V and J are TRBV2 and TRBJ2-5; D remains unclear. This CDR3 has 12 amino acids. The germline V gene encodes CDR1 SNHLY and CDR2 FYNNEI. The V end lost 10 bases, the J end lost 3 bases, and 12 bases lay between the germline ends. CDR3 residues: CATSGSEETQYF. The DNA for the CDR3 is TGTGCCACGAGTGGGTCTGAAGAGACCCAGTACTTC.